This is a list of T cell receptor beta chains from one sample in a study of cytomegalovirus exposure and HLA in healthy donors. Some clones are missing from TCRdb's copy, which holds only in-frame ones; the method was immunoSEQ multiplex PCR. The table lists 140,000 or so clones, over 65% of them singletons. The sample comprised PBMCs. Receptor source: a woman in her 30s in good health and CMV-seronegative. CDR3s include the opening cysteine and the closing phenylalanine or tryptophan. Size values are once, few and many counts, or a class for expanded clones, and some rows have none.

v_call: TRBV7-9; clone_size: -; cdr3_length: 16; cdr3_aa: CASSLDGGVTTGELFF
v_call: TRBV28; clone_size: -; cdr3_length: 18; cdr3_aa: CASSLVVGGTSGYNEQFF
v_call: TRBV4-2; clone_size: -; cdr3_length: 15; cdr3_aa: CASSRAGTNTGELFF
v_call: TRBV25-1; clone_size: -; cdr3_length: 14; cdr3_aa: CASSEPGGDSPLHF
v_call: TRBV6-1; clone_size: -; cdr3_length: 14; cdr3_aa: CASRGTSGTYEQYF
v_call: TRBV5-1; clone_size: once; cdr3_length: 13; cdr3_aa: CASSPGLNTEAFF
v_call: TRBV27; clone_size: -; cdr3_length: 19; cdr3_aa: CASSWYPSGRAEGTDTQYF
v_call: TRBV5-4; clone_size: -; cdr3_length: 14; cdr3_aa: CASSSTGDTDTQYF
v_call: TRBV5-6; clone_size: -; cdr3_length: 15; cdr3_aa: CASSLGRESYNEQFF
v_call: TRBV2; clone_size: -; cdr3_length: 13; cdr3_aa: CASSGETGNRYTF
v_call: TRBV2; clone_size: -; cdr3_length: 14; cdr3_aa: CASSEWDSNSPLHF
v_call: TRBV19; clone_size: few; cdr3_length: 14; cdr3_aa: CASSLRGDADTQYF
v_call: TRBV7-3; clone_size: -; cdr3_length: 14; cdr3_aa: CASSPTGSGNTIYF
v_call: TRBV5-1; clone_size: -; cdr3_length: 14; cdr3_aa: CASSAQGTTAEAFF
v_call: TRBV5-1; clone_size: -; cdr3_length: 16; cdr3_aa: CASSLIVTSGSYEQFF
v_call: TRBV2; clone_size: -; cdr3_length: 15; cdr3_aa: CASRVGARGNTEAFF
v_call: TRBV15; clone_size: -; cdr3_length: 15; cdr3_aa: CATSRRAGVESPLHF
v_call: TRBV28; clone_size: -; cdr3_length: 15; cdr3_aa: CASSQPTENTGELFF
v_call: TRBV7-8; clone_size: once; cdr3_length: 14; cdr3_aa: CASSPGAAGEGYTF
v_call: TRBV2; clone_size: few; cdr3_length: 15; cdr3_aa: CASSEGGPANEKLFF
v_call: TRBV7-9; clone_size: few; cdr3_length: 15; cdr3_aa: CANQLPQGTNTEAFF
v_call: TRBV27; clone_size: -; cdr3_length: 13; cdr3_aa: CAIRTGGNEKLFF
v_call: TRBV28; clone_size: few; cdr3_length: 14; cdr3_aa: CASSLPGANYGYTF
v_call: TRBV19; clone_size: few; cdr3_length: 12; cdr3_aa: CASSTRLNEQFF
v_call: TRBV28; clone_size: -; cdr3_length: 15; cdr3_aa: CASSSGTVVPKSEYF
v_call: TRBV19; clone_size: -; cdr3_length: 16; cdr3_aa: CASSILTGGGQETQYF
v_call: TRBV4-2; clone_size: -; cdr3_length: 15; cdr3_aa: CASSQGVGKFYEQYF
v_call: TRBV19; clone_size: -; cdr3_length: 13; cdr3_aa: CASSPTRVGTQYF
v_call: TRBV19; clone_size: -; cdr3_length: 12; cdr3_aa: CASSSYSDEQFF
v_call: TRBV6-6; clone_size: few; cdr3_length: 13; cdr3_aa: CASSYAGSYEQYF
v_call: TRBV30; clone_size: -; cdr3_length: 13; cdr3_aa: CAWQTGGDTEAFF
v_call: TRBV5-6; clone_size: -; cdr3_length: 14; cdr3_aa: CASSSPGGNEKLFF
v_call: TRBV7-9; clone_size: -; cdr3_length: 16; cdr3_aa: CASSPPQRGIGETQYF
v_call: TRBV7-8; clone_size: -; cdr3_length: 16; cdr3_aa: CASSLVRTGGSYEQYF
v_call: TRBV30; clone_size: -; cdr3_length: 16; cdr3_aa: CAWRGGTSGTWGEQFF
v_call: TRBV29-1; clone_size: -; cdr3_length: 13; cdr3_aa: CSVKEVVSETQYF
v_call: TRBV5-4; clone_size: -; cdr3_length: 13; cdr3_aa: CASSPLKTGELFF
v_call: TRBV4-1; clone_size: -; cdr3_length: 13; cdr3_aa: CASSQGVNQPQHF
v_call: TRBV5-5; clone_size: -; cdr3_length: 16; cdr3_aa: CASSHGGGSGNSPLHF
v_call: TRBV5-8; clone_size: few; cdr3_length: 14; cdr3_aa: CASIQQGGNYGYTF
v_call: TRBV2; clone_size: -; cdr3_length: 13; cdr3_aa: CASLGRTSGGYTF
v_call: TRBV5-6; clone_size: -; cdr3_length: 15; cdr3_aa: CASSNRGQGVTEAFF
v_call: TRBV4-2; clone_size: few; cdr3_length: 16; cdr3_aa: CASSQAPGTGAEKLFF
v_call: TRBV29-1; clone_size: -; cdr3_length: 14; cdr3_aa: CSVVQGEGTDTQYF
v_call: TRBV7-8; clone_size: -; cdr3_length: 15; cdr3_aa: CASSYRGQGASEAFF
v_call: TRBV6-1; clone_size: -; cdr3_length: 15; cdr3_aa: CASIPGITTGNTIYF
v_call: TRBV5-8; clone_size: -; cdr3_length: 16; cdr3_aa: CASSFGLAEDTDTQYF
v_call: TRBV28; clone_size: -; cdr3_length: 14; cdr3_aa: CASSLTRGYEKLFF
v_call: TRBV11-2; clone_size: few; cdr3_length: 13; cdr3_aa: CASSLTPNTEAFF
v_call: TRBV9; clone_size: -; cdr3_length: 15; cdr3_aa: CASSVDGREPGELFF
v_call: TRBV2; clone_size: -; cdr3_length: 14; cdr3_aa: CASSAPPGGYGYTF
v_call: TRBV5-1; clone_size: -; cdr3_length: 13; cdr3_aa: CASSLEGEQRSYF
v_call: TRBV7-2; clone_size: few; cdr3_length: 16; cdr3_aa: CASSWKDGHSGNTIYF
v_call: TRBV19; clone_size: -; cdr3_length: 16; cdr3_aa: CASSIDQRGGINEQFF
v_call: TRBV14; clone_size: few; cdr3_length: 13; cdr3_aa: CASSPMRRGTQYF
v_call: TRBV19; clone_size: once; cdr3_length: 17; cdr3_aa: CASSIRGEFLNTGELFF
v_call: TRBV5-1; clone_size: -; cdr3_length: 15; cdr3_aa: CASSLTSPSYNEQFF
v_call: TRBV14; clone_size: few; cdr3_length: 13; cdr3_aa: CASSQLGAYGYTF